A single T cell receptor beta chain is shown here with its context. Its antigen is not identified. Germline lookup yields CDR1 SGHTA and CDR2 FQGTGA. The CDR3 loop spans 16 amino acids. Trimming took 4 bases from V and 0 from J, leaving 10 bases between them. The data belong to a study of cytotoxic CD8 clonotypes in ibrutinib-treated CLL. Study context: Investigators reported some 25 partial and 2 complete responses; after median around 63 months, about 15 patients remained remitted and about 12 progressed.

Study-wide points: Clonality increased at ibrutinib response, then returned toward baseline at progression.

Only in-frame clones appear in the TCRdb table, and some are missing; sequencing was by immunoSEQ multiplex PCR. The sample carries 20,000 to 30,000 clones, approximately 71% recorded once. The chain employs TRBV7-3 and TRBJ2-6; D not certain. The sample here was PBMCs, taken after 12 months of ibrutinib treatment. The TCR comes from a human donor with chronic lymphocytic leukemia. In DNA, the CDR3 is TGTGCCAGCAGCTCGTACATTTCCTCTGGGGCCAACGTCCTGACTTTC. Its translation: CASSSYISSGANVLTF.